This is a list of T cell receptor beta chains from one sample in a study of blood T cells in healthy people across ages. One entry per CDR3 protein results from TCRdb running MiXCR on the 5' RACE reads. The profile shows 1.2 million to 1.5 million distinct CDR3 sequences, 59% of them singletons. Sequenced material: blood. Every receptor here comes from a man between 18 and 29 years old in good health. The CDR3 runs from the conserved cysteine through the conserved F or W. A D gene is named only where the DNA matches it firmly. For some rows the clone size is stated as once, few or many, or as a class when expanded; others skip it.

TRBJ2-7 | TRBV2 | NA | NA | TGTGCCAGCGTTCTGGGACCCGCAAGGGAGCAGTACTTC | CASVLGPAREQYF
TRBJ2-1 | TRBV7-9 | NA | TRBD1 | TGTGCCAGCACCGGACAGGGGGCCCACAATGAGCAGTTCTTC | CASTGQGAHNEQFF
TRBJ1-2 | TRBV11-2 | NA | NA | TGTGCCAGCAGCTTGATCAGGGGCCCTCATGGCTACACCTTC | CASSLIRGPHGYTF
TRBJ1-6 | TRBV4-3 | NA | NA | TGCGCCAGCAGCCAAGATTTTGGGGGTTCTAAAGGTTCACCCCTCCACTTT | CASSQDFGGSKGSPLHF
TRBJ2-1 | TRBV3-1 | NA | TRBD2 | TGTGCCAGCAGCCCACCCCGACTAGCGGGATACAATGAGCAGTTCTTC | CASSPPRLAGYNEQFF
TRBJ2-1 | TRBV15 | NA | NA | TGTGCCACCAGCAGCTCCTCGGGGAAAAATGAGCAGTTCTTC | CATSSSSGKNEQFF
TRBJ1-1 | TRBV28 | NA | NA | TGTGCCAGCAGTTTGGGGGAAACTTACTATGAAGCTTTCTTT | CASSLGETYYEAFF
TRBJ2-1 | TRBV20-1 | NA | NA | TGCAGTGCTTACTATGACGGAAGCTCCTACAATGAGCAGTTCTTC | CSAYYDGSSYNEQFF
TRBJ2-3 | TRBV7-9 | NA | TRBD1 | TGTGCCAGCAGCTTATTTGGACAGGGAGGCACAGATACGCAGTATTTT | CASSLFGQGGTDTQYF
TRBJ1-2 | TRBV27 | NA | NA | TGTGCCAGCAGTTTATCAACAGGAAGCTTCTATGGCTACACCTTC | CASSLSTGSFYGYTF
TRBJ2-3 | TRBV5-1 | once | NA | TGCGCCAGCAGCGGGTTACAGGCTCTCACAGATACGCAGTATTTT | CASSGLQALTDTQYF
TRBJ2-3 | TRBV2 | NA | NA | TGTGCCAGCAGTCCGGGCCACGGTTGGGATACGCAGTATTTT | CASSPGHGWDTQYF
TRBJ1-5 | TRBV18 | NA | NA | TGTGCCAGCTCACCACAGGGGGTTGATAGCAATCAGCCCCAGCATTTT | CASSPQGVDSNQPQHF
TRBJ1-5 | TRBV21-1 | NA | NA | TGTGCCAGCAGCAAACCCAGGGGAGGACAGCCCCAGCATTTT | CASSKPRGGQPQHF
TRBJ2-1 | TRBV12-3/TRBV12-4 | NA | NA | TGTGCCAGCAGTTCACAAGGGACCTACAATGAGCAGTTCTTC | CASSSQGTYNEQFF
TRBJ2-1 | TRBV10-3 | NA | NA | TGTGCCATCAGTGAGTCTCCCACGTACTCCTACAATGAGCAGTTCTTC | CAISESPTYSYNEQFF
TRBJ2-1 | TRBV2 | NA | TRBD2 | TGTGCCAGCAGTGTCGCAACTAGCGGGTTCAATGAGCAGTTCTTC | CASSVATSGFNEQFF
TRBJ2-7 | TRBV15 | NA | TRBD2 | TGTGCCACCAGCAGAGTCCCGGGGGGGCTCTACGAGCAGTACTTC | CATSRVPGGLYEQYF
TRBJ2-1 | TRBV20-1 | many | NA | TGCAGTGCGGGTTTCGGTAGCTCCTCCTACAATGAGCAGTTCTTC | CSAGFGSSSYNEQFF
TRBJ2-1 | TRBV9 | few | TRBD2 | TGTGCCAGCAGCCCTAGAGCGGGGGGGCCGAGAAATGAGCAGTTCTTC | CASSPRAGGPRNEQFF
TRBJ2-1 | TRBV27 | once | NA | TGTGCCAGCAGACCGTACTGGGACTCATACAATGAGCAGTTCTTC | CASRPYWDSYNEQFF
TRBJ2-1 | TRBV5-4 | NA | TRBD2 | TGTGCCAGCAGCTTAGGGACTAGCGGGGGGTATGAGCAGTTCTTC | CASSLGTSGGYEQFF
TRBJ2-7 | TRBV28 | NA | NA | TGTGCCAGCGGCTTAAGTCCGTACGAGCAGTACTTC | CASGLSPYEQYF
TRBJ2-1 | TRBV11-2 | NA | NA | TGTGCCAGCAGCTTAGATCGACTAGTAAGTGAGCAGTTCTTC | CASSLDRLVSEQFF
TRBJ1-6 | TRBV4-2 | NA | TRBD1 | TGTGCCAGCAGCCCGACAGGGGATTCACCCCTCCACTTT | CASSPTGDSPLHF
TRBJ1-5 | TRBV4-3 | NA | NA | TGCGCCAGCAGCCAAGTTTTGTCGGCAGGGAGTCAGCCCCAGCATTTT | CASSQVLSAGSQPQHF
TRBJ2-1 | TRBV7-2 | NA | TRBD2 | TGTGCCAGCAGCGCGGGACTAGCGGGCAAAGGGGAGACCCAGTTCTTC | CASSAGLAGKGETQFF
TRBJ2-7 | TRBV6-2/TRBV6-3 | NA | TRBD1 | TGTGCCAGCAGTTACTACGGGACAGGACTACACGAGCAGTACTTC | CASSYYGTGLHEQYF
TRBJ2-7 | TRBV20-1 | NA | NA | TGCAGTGCACAGACAAGCGCGAGCTCCTACGAGCAGTACTTC | CSAQTSASSYEQYF
TRBJ2-7 | TRBV7-9 | NA | NA | TGTGCCAGCAGCTTATCGGCCGGTTGGGGACACCTCTACGAGCAGTACTTC | CASSLSAGWGHLYEQYF
TRBJ2-2 | TRBV9 | NA | TRBD2 | TGTGCCAGCAGCCCCCGACTAGCGGGGGTGTTCGGGGAGCTGTTTTTT | CASSPRLAGVFGELFF
TRBJ2-4 | TRBV9 | NA | NA | TGTGCCAGCAGCCTCACTGGGGGAGCCAAAAACATTCAGTACTTC | CASSLTGGAKNIQYF
TRBJ2-1 | TRBV5-1 | NA | NA | TGCGCCAGCAGCTTGACTAAGTATCACGGTGAGCAGTTCTTC | CASSLTKYHGEQFF
TRBJ1-3 | TRBV4-2 | NA | NA | TGTGCCAGCAGCCAAGGGGTATCTGGAAACACCATATATTTT | CASSQGVSGNTIYF
TRBJ2-3 | TRBV6-1 | NA | NA | TGTGCCAGCAGTGTTTCTCGACCACTTACTAGCACAGATACGCAGTATTTT | CASSVSRPLTSTDTQYF
TRBJ2-7 | TRBV20-1 | NA | NA | TGCAGTGCTGGGGCGCCGAGTCCGGAGTTGGGCTACGAGCAGTACTTC | CSAGAPSPELGYEQYF
TRBJ2-7 | TRBV29-1 | few | NA | TGCAGCGTTCCACAGGGATCCGAGCAGTACTTC | CSVPQGSEQYF
TRBJ1-2 | TRBV4-1 | few | NA | TGCGCCAGCAGTCAAGTGCACGGAGACGGGGATCGCTATGGCTACACCTTC | CASSQVHGDGDRYGYTF
TRBJ2-1 | TRBV6-5 | NA | NA | TGTGCCAGCAGTTACCCCCGTGCAGGGGAGGACAATGAGCAGTTCTTC | CASSYPRAGEDNEQFF
TRBJ2-7 | TRBV11-2 | NA | NA | TGTGCCAGCAGCTTAGGTCCGGGGGCAGCATACGAGCAGTACTTC | CASSLGPGAAYEQYF